One and the same sample provided the 9 T cell receptor beta chains below, sequenced in a study of T cells in Graves' hyperthyroidism and ophthalmopathy. Researchers amplified the TCR beta CDR3 regions from RNA transcripts. HTBI primers drove first-round RT-PCR of the TCR CDR3. MiXCR was run by TCRdb on the multiplex PCR reads, yielding one entry per CDR3 protein. The sample lists about 550,000 distinct CDR3 sequences, 20% to 25% occurring once. Sequencing used blood. These receptors originate from a man younger than 35 with Graves' hyperthyroidism.

This clonotype appeared many times. V gene TRBV11-2 combines with J gene TRBJ2-7; no definite D call. Germline CDR1 is SGHAT and CDR2 is FQNNGV. Trimming shortened V by 4 bases and J by 4 bases, and 11 bases separated the two germline ends. This CDR3 is 13 amino acids long. Here the CDR3 DNA reads TGTGCCAGCAGCTCATCCGGGTTTTACGAGCAGTACTTC. Translation gives CASSSSGFYEQYF.

The gene calls are TRBV19 and TRBJ1-2; the D gene is possibly TRBD1 (6 bases). CDR1 LNHDA and CDR2 SQIVND come from the germline V gene (reference sequence). The CDR3 has 14 amino acids. Between the trimmed V and J ends, which lost 7 bases and 4 bases, there was a span of 16 bases. DNA for the CDR3: TGTGCCAGTAATCCTCGGGGCAGGGGCTATGGCTACACCTTC. Translation: CASNPRGRGYGYTF.

Only a few counts were recorded for this clonotype. CDR3 coding DNA: TGCGCCAGCAGCCAAGAGAGGGCAGATTCGACTGAAGCTTTCTTT. Residues: CASSQERADSTEAFF. This chain joins TRBV4-1 and TRBJ1-1; D gene unclear. The germline CDR1 and CDR2 sequences are MGHRA and YSYEKL. Trimming pared 0 bases from V and 5 bases from J, leaving 13 bases between. CDR3 length equals 15 residues.

This clonotype was counted only a few times. Here the CDR3 DNA reads TGTGCCATCAGTGGCCCACAGGGCAACACCGGGGAGCTGTTTTTT. This encodes CAISGPQGNTGELFF. The chain combines TRBV10-3 with TRBJ2-2, with a possible D match to TRBD1 (6 bases). The CDR3 totals 15 residues. The germline gives CDR1 ENHRY, CDR2 SYGVKD. V was pared by 4 bases and J by 2 bases, with 11 bases between.

The J gene is TRBJ2-7, the V gene TRBV12-3 or TRBV12-4; 8 bases line up with TRBD1. The V and J ends lost 10 bases and 1 base, in that order; junction bases with no gene match: 6. This CDR3 is built from 13 residues. The CDR3 is CATATGESYEQYF. The CDR3 bases are TGTGCCACTGCGACAGGGGAATCCTACGAGCAGTACTTC.

The chain uses TRBV6-5 and TRBJ2-5; tentatively, D is TRBD1 or TRBD2 (6 bases each). Trimming cost V 4 bases and J 5 bases, with 26 bases left between them. There are 18 residues in the CDR3. Germline V gene lookup returns CDR1 MNHEY and CDR2 SVGAGI. The CDR3, as DNA: TGTGCCAGCAGTTCCCTAGGCCGGGGCCCTAGGGGGGAGGAGACCCAGTACTTC. Its protein product is CASSSLGRGPRGEETQYF.

This chain connects TRBV6-2 or TRBV6-3 to TRBJ2-7, with no clear D. V lost 6 bases and J 5 bases, leaving 11 bases between the germline ends. Germline V gene data show CDR1 as MNHEY and CDR2 as SVGEGT. CDR3 length: 12 residues. The CDR3 nucleotides are TGTGCCAGCAGACAGTTAGTAAACGAGCAGTACTTC. This gives the protein CASRQLVNEQYF.

The sample holds many counts of this clonotype. CDR3 residues: CASSFPGSRAFF. In nucleotides, the CDR3 is TGTGCCAGCAGTTTTCCAGGGAGTAGGGCTTTCTTT. The V gene is TRBV12-3 or TRBV12-4, the J gene TRBJ1-1; possibly TRBD1 for D (5 bases). V gave up 3 bases and J gave up 11 bases, with 13 bases separating them. The CDR3 has 12 amino acids.

This clonotype showed up many times. V gene TRBV19 combines with J gene TRBJ1-5; 8 positions match TRBD1. Unmatched junction bases numbered 10, after V lost 6 bases and J lost 0 bases. Looked up from germline, CDR1 is LNHDA and CDR2 is SQIVND (reference sequence). The CDR3 loop spans 17 amino acids. DNA for the CDR3: TGTGCCAGTAGCCTGGCAGGGGGCTCATATAGCAATCAGCCCCAGCATTTT. It encodes CASSLAGGSYSNQPQHF.